The next 5 T cell receptor beta chains were all read from a single sample in a study of T cell responses to AZD1222 COVID-19 vaccine. The method was immunoSEQ multiplex PCR; TCRdb's version includes in-frame clones alone and lacks a portion of them. This sample has some 150,000 clones, with around 90% found just once. Sequencing used peripheral blood, obtained on day 0 of AZD1222 vaccination. The receptors derive from an adult in good health.

The chain combines TRBV9 with TRBJ1-2; 7 bases map to TRBD1. The CDR3 has 16 amino acids. Germline CDR1 is SGDLS and CDR2 is YYNGEE. J gave up 5 bases and V 4 bases, and 14 bases lay outside the gene matches. CDR3 bases: TGTGCCAGCAGCCAAGGGGGCCAGGGCCACTTGTATGGCTACACCTTC. Translating gives CASSQGGQGHLYGYTF.

The chain carries TRBV7-2 and TRBJ2-1; 9 bases line up with TRBD2. Looked up from germline, CDR1 is SGHTA and CDR2 is FQGNSA. The CDR3 runs 14 residues. V shed 2 bases, J shed 8 bases, and the junction held 4 bases outside the gene matches. CDR3 loop: CASSLLRGGHEQFF. The CDR3 nucleotides are TGTGCCAGCAGCTTACTGCGGGGGGGCCATGAGCAGTTCTTC. The complete variable domain, with remaining parts taken from reference TRBV7-2 and TRBJ2-1, reads GAGVSQSPSNKVTEKGKDVELRCDPISGHTALYWYRQSLGQGLEFLIYFQGNSAPDKSGLPSDRFSAERTGGSVSTLTIQRTQQEDSAVYLCASSLLRGGHEQFFGPGTRLTVL.

The chain recombines TRBV27 with TRBJ1-3; tentative D call: TRBD1 (6 bases). The ends were cut back, 1 base at V and 0 bases at J, with 16 bases in the middle. The CDR3 sequence is 18 residues long. Germline CDR1 reads MNHEY; CDR2 reads SMNVEV (reference sequence). For the CDR3, the DNA is TGTGCCAGCAGTTTATTGGATGGGACACCACGCTCTGGAAACACCATATATTTT. Translated: CASSLLDGTPRSGNTIYF.

V usage is TRBV5-1 and J usage is TRBJ1-5; 10 positions agree with TRBD1. The ends lost 2 bases at V and 4 bases at J; junction bases unmatched: 3. The CDR3 sequence is 15 residues long. Germline CDR1 is SGHRS and CDR2 is YFSETQ. The CDR3 region has the DNA TGCGCCAGCAGCTTCGGGACAGGGGTGAATCAGCCCCAGCATTTT. Its translation is CASSFGTGVNQPQHF.

The CDR3 spells CASSPGPTNEKLFF. DNA for the CDR3: TGTGCCAGCAGCCCAGGCCCAACTAATGAAAAACTGTTTTTT. The chain uses TRBV4-2 and TRBJ1-4; D unclear. There are 14 residues in the CDR3. V lost 4 bases, J lost 0 bases, and 6 bases lay in between. Per the germline V gene, CDR1 is LGHNA and CDR2 is YNFKEQ.